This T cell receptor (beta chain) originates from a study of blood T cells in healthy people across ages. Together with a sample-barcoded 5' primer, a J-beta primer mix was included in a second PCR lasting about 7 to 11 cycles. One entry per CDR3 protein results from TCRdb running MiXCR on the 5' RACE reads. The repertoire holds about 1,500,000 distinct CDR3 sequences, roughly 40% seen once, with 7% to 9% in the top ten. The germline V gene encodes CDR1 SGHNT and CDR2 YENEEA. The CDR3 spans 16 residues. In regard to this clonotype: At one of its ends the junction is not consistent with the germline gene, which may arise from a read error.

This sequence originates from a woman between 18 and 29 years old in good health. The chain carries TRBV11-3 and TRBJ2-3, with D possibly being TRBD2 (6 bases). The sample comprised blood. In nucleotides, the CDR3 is TGTGCCAGCAGCGTGGGCGGGACGGAGCCGGCGGATATGCAGTATTTT. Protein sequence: CASSVGGTEPADMQYF. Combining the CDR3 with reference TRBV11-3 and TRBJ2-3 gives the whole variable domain EAGVVQSPRYKIIEKKQPVAFWCNPISGHNTLYWYLQNLGQGPELLIRYENEEAVDDSQLPKDRFSAERLKGVDSTLKIQPAELGDSAVYLCASSVGGTEPADMQYFGPGTRLTVL.